This TCR beta chain stems from a study of CD8+CD57+ T cells in acquired aplastic anemia. Across the whole study: Average DNA yield from sorted CD4+ and CD8+ cells was approximately 3.2 ug.

Patients who underwent sequencing had shown CD8+CD57+ cell expansion by flow cytometry. As a group, the patients uniformly had severe acquired aplastic anemia. The trim removed 0 bases at V and 6 bases at J, leaving 7 bases unmatched. This CDR3 region has 17 residues. Germline V lookup: CDR1 LGHNA, CDR2 YNFKEQ. The use of genomic DNA as template underpinned the TCR beta VDJ and CDR3 profiling. TCRdb re-derived calls from the reads in MiXCR, one entry per CDR3 protein. The data hold 150,000 or so distinct CDR3 sequences, with roughly 54% observed a single time. The chain has TRBV4-2 and TRBJ2-7; TRBD2 matches at 14 bases. Sequencing was performed on sorted CD4+, CD8+, or CD8+CD57+ T cells (not recorded which) from PBMCs. The receptor was derived from a human donor with aplastic anemia. The CDR3 region has the DNA TGTGCCAGCAGCCAAGATAGGACTAGCGGGAGGTTTGGCGAGCAGTACTTC. This sequence encodes CASSQDRTSGRFGEQYF.